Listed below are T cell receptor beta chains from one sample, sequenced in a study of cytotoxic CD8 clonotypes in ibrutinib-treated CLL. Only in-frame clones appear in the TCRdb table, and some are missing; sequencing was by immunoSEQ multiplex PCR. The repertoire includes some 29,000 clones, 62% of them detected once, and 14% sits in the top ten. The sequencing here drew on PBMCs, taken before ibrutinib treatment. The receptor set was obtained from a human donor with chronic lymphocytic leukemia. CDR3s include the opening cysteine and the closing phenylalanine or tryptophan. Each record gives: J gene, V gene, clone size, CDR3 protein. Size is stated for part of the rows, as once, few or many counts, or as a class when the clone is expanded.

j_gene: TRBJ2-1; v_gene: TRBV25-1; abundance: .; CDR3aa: CASRGLAVPMGSYNEQFF
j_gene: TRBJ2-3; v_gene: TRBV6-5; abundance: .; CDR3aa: CASSPGSDTDTQYF
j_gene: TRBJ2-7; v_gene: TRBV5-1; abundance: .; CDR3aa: CASSLGLRGDAYEQYF
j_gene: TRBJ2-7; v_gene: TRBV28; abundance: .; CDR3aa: CASSPWTWDEQYF
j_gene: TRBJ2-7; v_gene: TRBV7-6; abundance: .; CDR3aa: CASSTRLGQVDEQYF
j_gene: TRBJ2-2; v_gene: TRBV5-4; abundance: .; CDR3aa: CASSLVDSAGELFF
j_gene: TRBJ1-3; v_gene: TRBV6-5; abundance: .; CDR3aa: CASSYSTGSGNTIYF
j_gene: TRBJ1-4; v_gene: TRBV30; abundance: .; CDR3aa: CAWNPREGLNEKLFF
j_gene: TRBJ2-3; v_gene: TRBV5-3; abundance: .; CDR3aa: CARPSTDTQYF
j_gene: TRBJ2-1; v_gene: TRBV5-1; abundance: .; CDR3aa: CASRGTGDNNEQFF
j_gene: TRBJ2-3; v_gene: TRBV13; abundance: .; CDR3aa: CASSVARWGGPDTQYF
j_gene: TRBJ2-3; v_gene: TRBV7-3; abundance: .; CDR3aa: CASSSSPPDTQYF
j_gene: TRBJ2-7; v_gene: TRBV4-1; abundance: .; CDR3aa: CASSQVGTPRVYEQYF
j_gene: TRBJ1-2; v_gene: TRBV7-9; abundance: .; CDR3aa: CASSLNFWENYGYTF
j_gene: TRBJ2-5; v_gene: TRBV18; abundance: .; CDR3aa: CASSPNRGGQETQYF
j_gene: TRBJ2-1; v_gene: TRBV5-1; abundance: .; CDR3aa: CASSLEGDEQFF
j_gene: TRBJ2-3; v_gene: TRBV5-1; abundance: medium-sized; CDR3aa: CASSLLRDTQYF
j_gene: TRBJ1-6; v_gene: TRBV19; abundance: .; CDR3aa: CASSPTGGPYNSPLHF
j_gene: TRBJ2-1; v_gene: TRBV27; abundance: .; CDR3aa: CASVTLGGEQFF
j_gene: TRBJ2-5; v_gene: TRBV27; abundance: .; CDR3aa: CASGTTNVPGETQYF
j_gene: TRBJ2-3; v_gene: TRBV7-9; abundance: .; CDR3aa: CASSQGLAQDTQYF
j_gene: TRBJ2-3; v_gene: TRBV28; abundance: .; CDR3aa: CASSSPQGLTDTQYF
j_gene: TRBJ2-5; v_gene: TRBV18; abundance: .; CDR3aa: CASSPLIKETQYF
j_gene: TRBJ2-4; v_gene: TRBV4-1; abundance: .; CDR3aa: CASSQTLQGLAKNIQYF
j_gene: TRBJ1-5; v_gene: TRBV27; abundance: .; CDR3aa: CASSLVSNQPQHF
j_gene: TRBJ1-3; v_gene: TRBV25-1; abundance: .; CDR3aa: CASSGNRESGNTIYF
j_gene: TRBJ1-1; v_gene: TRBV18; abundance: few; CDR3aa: CASSPSTENTEAFF
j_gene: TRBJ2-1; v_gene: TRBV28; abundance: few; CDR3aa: CASSLMSLAGGPWRDEQFF
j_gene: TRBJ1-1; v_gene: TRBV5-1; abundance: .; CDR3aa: CASRYQTSMNTEAFF
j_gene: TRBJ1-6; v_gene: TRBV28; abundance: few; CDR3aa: CASRGTGTPLHF
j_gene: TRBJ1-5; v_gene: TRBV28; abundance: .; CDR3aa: CASSSPGGDQPQHF
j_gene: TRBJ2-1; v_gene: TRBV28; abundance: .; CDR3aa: CASSLGATAGRNEQFF
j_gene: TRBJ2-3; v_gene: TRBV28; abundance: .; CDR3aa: CASSFGLASQYF
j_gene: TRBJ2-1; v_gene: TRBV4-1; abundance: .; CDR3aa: CASSQEGRTTYNEQFF
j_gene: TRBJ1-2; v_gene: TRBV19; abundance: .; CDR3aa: CASNRGIVGFYGYTF
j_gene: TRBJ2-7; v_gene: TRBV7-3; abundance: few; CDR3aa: CASSSYRAYEQYF
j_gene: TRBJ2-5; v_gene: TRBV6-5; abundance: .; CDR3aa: CASSYSGQGETQYF
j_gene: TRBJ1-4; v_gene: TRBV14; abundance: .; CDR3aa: CASSPRTGSNEKLFF
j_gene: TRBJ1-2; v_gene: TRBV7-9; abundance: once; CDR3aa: CASSFDQGGYTF
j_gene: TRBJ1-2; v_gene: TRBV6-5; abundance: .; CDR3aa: CASSSTYSDGYTF
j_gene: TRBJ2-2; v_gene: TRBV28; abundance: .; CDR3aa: CASSLGAPGELFF
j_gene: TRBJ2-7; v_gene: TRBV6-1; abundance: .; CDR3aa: CASSEAWTPNAYEQYF
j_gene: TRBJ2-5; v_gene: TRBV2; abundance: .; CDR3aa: CASSEGGRETQYF
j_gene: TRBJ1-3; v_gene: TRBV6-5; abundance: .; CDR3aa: CASSYQGTIYF
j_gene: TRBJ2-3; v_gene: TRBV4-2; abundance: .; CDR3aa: CASSQEKRGGSDTQYF
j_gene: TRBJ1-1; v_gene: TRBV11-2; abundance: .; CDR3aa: CASSLEQAYTEAFF
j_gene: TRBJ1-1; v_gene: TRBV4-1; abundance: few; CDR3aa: CASSQAMNTEAFF
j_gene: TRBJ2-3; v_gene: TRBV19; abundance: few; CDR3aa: CASSISGLSTDTQYF